Listed here is a single TCR beta chain. Its antigen is undetermined. The data are from a study of lymphopenia after photon versus proton radiotherapy. The V gene lost 0 bases and the J gene lost 2 bases, with 9 bases spanning the gap. The CDR3 runs to 14 residues. Germline V gene data show CDR1 as SGHNT and CDR2 as YYREEE (reference sequence). The method was immunoSEQ multiplex PCR; TCRdb's version includes in-frame clones alone and lacks a portion of them. The top ten hold approximately 2.9% of the sample, which has about 40,000 clones, approximately 81% seen once. Whole-study results and caveats: After the lymphocyte nadir, photon-treated repertoires showed oligoclonal expansion, especially of CD8+ Temra cells. In patients who died, overall survival fell as post-nadir TCR diversity dropped more.

This specimen consisted of peripheral blood, obtained from a patient treated with photon-based radiotherapy. The source is a man in his fifties or sixties with gastric cancer. V usage is TRBV5-4 and J usage is TRBJ2-7; D tentatively fits TRBD1 or TRBD2 (5 bases each). The CDR3 spells CASSLEGTTYEQYF. CDR3 nucleotides: TGTGCCAGCAGCTTGGAGGGGACCACCTACGAGCAGTACTTC.